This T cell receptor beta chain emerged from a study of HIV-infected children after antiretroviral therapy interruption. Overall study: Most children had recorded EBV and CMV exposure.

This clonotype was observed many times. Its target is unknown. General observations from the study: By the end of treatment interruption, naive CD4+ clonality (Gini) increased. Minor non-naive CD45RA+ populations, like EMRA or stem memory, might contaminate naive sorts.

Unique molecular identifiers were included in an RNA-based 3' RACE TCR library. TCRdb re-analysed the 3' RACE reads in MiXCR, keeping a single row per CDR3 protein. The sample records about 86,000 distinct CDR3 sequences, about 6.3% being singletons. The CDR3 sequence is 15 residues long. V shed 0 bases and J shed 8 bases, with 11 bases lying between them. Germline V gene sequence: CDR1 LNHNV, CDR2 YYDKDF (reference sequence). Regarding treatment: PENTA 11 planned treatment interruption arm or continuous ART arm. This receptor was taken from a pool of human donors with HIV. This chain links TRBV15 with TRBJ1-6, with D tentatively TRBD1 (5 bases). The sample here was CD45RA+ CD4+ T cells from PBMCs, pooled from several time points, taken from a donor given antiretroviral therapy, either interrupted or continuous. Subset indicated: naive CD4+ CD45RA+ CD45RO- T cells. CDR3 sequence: CATSRDKGPDSPLHF. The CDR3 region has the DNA TGTGCCACCAGCAGAGATAAGGGGCCCGATTCACCCCTCCACTTT.